Included here is one T cell receptor beta chain sequence, with context. No antigen is known for it. The PCR made use of 60 Vbeta and 13 Jbeta primers. The repertoire was sequenced with immunoSEQ multiplex PCR; TCRdb's copy has only in-frame clones and lacks some. The table shows approximately 100,000 clones, with under 85% occurring only once. This sample was taken from a study of cytomegalovirus exposure and HLA in healthy donors. Findings of the study overall: Among CMV-associated TCR beta chains, most appeared HLA-restricted in a later analysis. CMV serostatus was the only recorded immune exposure for donors.

This CDR3 comprises 14 residues. V was clipped by 2 bases and J by 6 bases; unmatched bases: 3. Germline V gene lookup returns CDR1 SEHNR and CDR2 FQNEAQ (reference sequence). The source material was PBMCs. The chain couples TRBV7-9 to TRBJ2-1; 8 nucleotides align to TRBD2. The source is a woman aged 35 to 49 in good health and CMV-seronegative. CDR3 sequence reads: CASSLSLAGNEQFF. For the CDR3, the DNA is TGTGCCAGCAGCTTATCTCTAGCGGGCAATGAGCAGTTCTTC.